The 14 T cell receptor beta chains presented below share a single source sample, sequenced in a study of blood T cell repertoires in COVID-19 (dated by TCRdb to about 2020). The receptor library was made with the immunoSEQ multiplex PCR assay. TCRdb retrieved this table from immuneACCESS and kept in-frame rearrangements only. Not all clones are present; in checked studies, unresolved V genes account for under half, and no reason is known for the remainder. The sample data list more than 150,000 clones, and 70% to 85% of these were observed just once. The ten largest account for roughly 6.3% of the sample. The sequenced sample was peripheral blood. The receptors were gathered from a human donor in a cohort sampled during active COVID-19.

The V and J genes are TRBV2 and TRBJ1-5; the D gene is possibly TRBD1 (5 bases). Germline V gives CDR1 SNHLY, CDR2 FYNNEI. CDR3 length: 14 amino acids. V was trimmed by 3 bases and J by 4 bases, leaving 10 bases between them. CDR3 residues: CASSDRARNQPQHF. The CDR3 DNA is TGTGCCAGCAGTGACAGGGCCCGAAATCAGCCCCAGCATTTT.

The V gene is TRBV7-3, the J gene TRBJ2-2; 9 nucleotides align to TRBD1. The CDR3 spans 15 residues. The V gene end was trimmed by 3 bases and the J gene end by 3 bases; junction bases not matched to a gene: 2. Germline loops: CDR1 SGHTA, CDR2 FQGTGA. The CDR3 DNA sequence: TGTGCCAGCAGCTTGAGACAGGGGGACACCGGGGAGCTGTTTTTT. This encodes CASSLRQGDTGELFF.

This sequence joins TRBV7-3 and TRBJ2-1, with 9 bases matching TRBD2. The CDR3 loop spans 15 amino acids. The junction had 2 bases not matched to a gene; V was cut back by 1 base and J by 4 bases. The germline gives CDR1 SGHTA, CDR2 FQGTGA. This CDR3 is CASSLSGGVYNEQFF. The CDR3 region has the DNA TGTGCCAGCAGCTTAAGCGGGGGGGTGTACAATGAGCAGTTCTTC. The whole variable domain, remainder taken from reference TRBV7-3 and TRBJ2-1, is GAGVSQTPSNKVTEKGKYVELRCDPISGHTALYWYRQSLGQGPEFLIYFQGTGAADDSGLPNDRFFAVRPEGSVSTLKIQRTERGDSAVYLCASSLSGGVYNEQFFGPGTRLTVL.

This rearrangement joins TRBV7-8 to TRBJ2-7; 8 nucleotides line up with TRBD2. CDR1 SGHVS and CDR2 FQNEAQ come from the germline V gene. Trimming cost V 0 bases and J 3 bases; bases outside gene matches: 10. The CDR3 spans 17 residues. In DNA, the CDR3 is TGTGCCAGCAGCTTAGCGACCCGGGGGGGACGAAGCTACGAGCAGTACTTC. Its protein product is CASSLATRGGRSYEQYF.

The chain has TRBV4-1 and TRBJ1-1; D ambiguous. Germline V lookup: CDR1 MGHRA, CDR2 YSYEKL. V was pared by 2 bases and J by 1 base, with 8 bases between. The CDR3 is made up of 14 amino acids. CDR3 coding DNA: TGCGCCAGCAGCCAACCACAGTCGAACACTGAAGCTTTCTTT. It yields the protein CASSQPQSNTEAFF.

V gene TRBV11-2 combines with J gene TRBJ2-7; D is unresolved. Trimming left V 5 bases short and J 4 bases short, with 9 bases between. Germline CDR1 is SGHAT and CDR2 is FQNNGV. The CDR3 runs to 12 residues. The CDR3: CASSHLAYEQYF. CDR3 DNA sequence: TGTGCCAGCAGCCACCTCGCGTACGAGCAGTACTTC.

A note on this clone: Other nucleotide sequences in the sample specify the same CDR3. This chain connects TRBV9 to TRBJ2-5, with 11 bases fitting TRBD2. The CDR3 is 16 amino acids. Germline CDR1 is SGDLS and CDR2 is YYNGEE. J gave up 2 bases and V 0 bases, and 3 bases lay outside the gene matches. As DNA, the CDR3 is TGTGCCAGCAGCGTAGTTGCTAGCGGGGGGCAAGAGACCCAGTACTTC. It encodes CASSVVASGGQETQYF.

The chain uses TRBV9 and TRBJ1-3, with 7 positions matching TRBD1. Losses at the gene ends were 4 bases for V and 5 bases for J; bases not matched to a gene: 6. CDR3 length: 14 amino acids. Germline V gives CDR1 SGDLS, CDR2 YYNGEE. The CDR3 sequence is CASSPPGQRNTIYF. As DNA, the CDR3 is TGTGCCAGCAGCCCCCCGGGACAGCGAAACACCATATATTTT.

The CDR3 sequence: CASTPAEGYEQYF. CDR3 DNA sequence: TGTGCCAGCACCCCTGCGGAGGGCTACGAGCAGTACTTC. The V and J genes are TRBV2 and TRBJ2-7; a weak D match, TRBD2 (6 bases). Trimming stripped 7 bases from V and 3 bases from J, with 13 bases between. Germline V CDR1 and CDR2: SNHLY, FYNNEI. The CDR3 is 13 amino acids. The whole variable domain, filled in from reference TRBV2 and TRBJ2-7, reads EPEVTQTPSHQVTQMGQEVILRCVPISNHLYFYWYRQILGQKVEFLVSFYNNEISEKSEIFDDQFSVERPDGSNFTLKIRSTKLEDSAMYFCASTPAEGYEQYFGPGTRLTVT.

The V and J genes are TRBV9 and TRBJ2-3; a weak D match, TRBD1 (6 bases). The germline V and J ends were trimmed by 5 bases and 0 bases, with 16 bases remaining between them. Germline V gene lookup returns CDR1 SGDLS and CDR2 YYNGEE. The CDR3 extends over 16 amino acids. The CDR3 region has the DNA TGTGCCAGCAGTCTTAACTCAGGGGTAAGCACAGATACGCAGTATTTT. Amino acids: CASSLNSGVSTDTQYF.

This clone was recorded once. This chain joins TRBV2 and TRBJ1-4; TRBD1 agrees at 7 bases. The V gene's germline CDR1 is SNHLY and CDR2 FYNNEI. This CDR3 has 14 residues. Trimming removed 6 bases from V and 8 bases from J; junction bases left unmatched: 9. The chain's CDR3 is CASSYRGLGEKLFF. In nucleotides, the CDR3 is TGTGCCAGCAGCTACAGGGGATTGGGAGAAAAACTGTTTTTT.

CDR3 sequence (DNA): TGTGCCAGCAGGGCACCAGGGGGCTTGAAAAACATTCAGTACTTC. This codes for CASRAPGGLKNIQYF. The genes are TRBV2 and TRBJ2-4; the match to TRBD1 covers 8 bases. Germline V CDR1 and CDR2: SNHLY, FYNNEI. CDR3 length: 15 residues. After removal of 6 bases from V and 4 bases from J, the junction contained 8 bases not matched to a gene.

This clone has more than one count but fewer than ten. The chain is built from TRBV25-1 and TRBJ1-3, with a tentative D call TRBD1 (6 bases). This CDR3 comprises 14 residues. The V end was cut by 3 bases, the J end by 2 bases, with 8 bases between. Germline V gene lookup returns CDR1 MGHDK and CDR2 SYGVNS. The CDR3, as DNA: TGTGCCAGCAGTGAGTCAGGGGCTGGAAACACCATATATTTT. Translation: CASSESGAGNTIYF. The variable domain in full, completed from reference TRBV25-1 and TRBJ1-3, reads EADIYQTPRYLVIGTGKKITLECSQTMGHDKMYWYQQDPGMELHLIHYSYGVNSTEKGDLSSESTVSRIRTEHFPLTLESARPSHTSQYLCASSESGAGNTIYFGEGSWLTVV.

The rearrangement uses TRBV9 and TRBJ2-2; TRBD1 aligns across 11 bases. There are 18 residues in the CDR3. Germline assignment: CDR1 SGDLS and CDR2 YYNGEE. J lost 6 bases, V lost 3 bases, and 13 bases had no gene match. The chain's CDR3 is CASSAPPGQGARAGELFF. The CDR3 nucleotides are TGTGCCAGCAGCGCCCCCCCCGGACAGGGGGCGAGGGCCGGGGAGCTGTTTTTT.